This TCR beta chain is from a study of blood T cell repertoires in COVID-19 (dated by TCRdb to 2020 to 2022). About the full investigation: Samples from collaborators originated in the United States, Italy and Spain and spanned both the acute and convalescent phases of COVID-19. Samples were obtained from the ongoing ImmuneRACE study (first 160 participants) and from some 1,200 subjects provided by 6 global collaborators. The repertoires were made available in a free public database intended to serve as a resource for research on the immune response to SARS-CoV-2. Subjects who had been exposed to COVID-19, were actively infected with it, or had recovered from it provided the deeply sampled blood TCRbeta repertoires that made up the dataset. Nearly every sample came with metadata listing a de-identified subject ID, COVID-19 status, age in years and sex. The prospective study material was composed of cDNA or gDNA derived from T cells, B-cell-depleted T cells, or PBMCs. Where available, HLA class I and class II types were obtained from metadata supplied by the sample provider rather than from assay-based typing.

Beyond this particular receptor, the publication reports: The quantity of clinical and demographic metadata differed by source and by participant and was supplied without curation.

A note on this clone: Its recognized antigen is unknown. Qualities for individual bases were not recorded, and no much larger clone is one base off. Other DNA variants within this sample encode the same CDR3.

TCRbeta CDR3 regions were amplified from genomic DNA by means of the immunoSEQ Assay, a bias-controlled multiplex PCR. On the authors' methods: Nucleated cell counts per sample were estimated from amplification of reference gene primers within the assay. Sequence reads were collapsed and filtered to measure the absolute abundance of every unique TCRbeta CDR3 rearrangement. For each sample, productive Simpson clonality was calculated by taking the square root of Simpson's diversity index across productive rearrangements. Here the immuneACCESS table is served through TCRdb, limited to in-frame sequences with V and J called. Missing clones are a known gap in these copies; in checked studies unresolved V genes cover under half, and the rest lacks a known reason. V, J and clone size were drawn from that table, and D and trimming were deduced from the DNA. This sample is represented by fewer than 300,000 clones; about 68% of them were singletons. The top ten hold around 3.4% of the sample.

Whole blood was collected in K2EDTA tubes by collaborating institutions according to the institutions' own protocols. Collaborator samples were shipped for TCRbeta analysis as frozen whole blood, isolated PBMCs, or DNA extracted from either sample type. From cysteine to phenylalanine, the CDR3 is 14 amino acids long. The entry retains the CDR3 DNA only, 42 bases that are in frame from base 1. The germline V gene gives CDR1 as SGHRS and CDR2 as YFSETQ. V loses 5 bases of germline sequence and J loses 1 base, and the interval between the two ends is 12 bases. This chain joins TRBV5-1 to TRBJ1-1; TRBD1 is possibly the D segment (6 matching bases). Specimen: peripheral blood. The receptor comes from a woman older than 75 with acute or convalescent COVID-19. The nucleotides are TGCGCCAGCAGTCAACAAGGGGGGAACACTGAAGCTTTCTTT. Translated, it gives CASSQQGGNTEAFF. Extended through the reference TRBV5-1 and TRBJ1-1 proteins, this CDR3 yields the full variable domain: KAGVTQTPRYLIKTRGQQVTLSCSPISGHRSVSWYQQTPGQGLQFLFEYFSETQRNKGNFPGRFSGRQFSNSRSEMNVSTLELGDSALYLCASSQQGGNTEAFFGQGTRLTVV.